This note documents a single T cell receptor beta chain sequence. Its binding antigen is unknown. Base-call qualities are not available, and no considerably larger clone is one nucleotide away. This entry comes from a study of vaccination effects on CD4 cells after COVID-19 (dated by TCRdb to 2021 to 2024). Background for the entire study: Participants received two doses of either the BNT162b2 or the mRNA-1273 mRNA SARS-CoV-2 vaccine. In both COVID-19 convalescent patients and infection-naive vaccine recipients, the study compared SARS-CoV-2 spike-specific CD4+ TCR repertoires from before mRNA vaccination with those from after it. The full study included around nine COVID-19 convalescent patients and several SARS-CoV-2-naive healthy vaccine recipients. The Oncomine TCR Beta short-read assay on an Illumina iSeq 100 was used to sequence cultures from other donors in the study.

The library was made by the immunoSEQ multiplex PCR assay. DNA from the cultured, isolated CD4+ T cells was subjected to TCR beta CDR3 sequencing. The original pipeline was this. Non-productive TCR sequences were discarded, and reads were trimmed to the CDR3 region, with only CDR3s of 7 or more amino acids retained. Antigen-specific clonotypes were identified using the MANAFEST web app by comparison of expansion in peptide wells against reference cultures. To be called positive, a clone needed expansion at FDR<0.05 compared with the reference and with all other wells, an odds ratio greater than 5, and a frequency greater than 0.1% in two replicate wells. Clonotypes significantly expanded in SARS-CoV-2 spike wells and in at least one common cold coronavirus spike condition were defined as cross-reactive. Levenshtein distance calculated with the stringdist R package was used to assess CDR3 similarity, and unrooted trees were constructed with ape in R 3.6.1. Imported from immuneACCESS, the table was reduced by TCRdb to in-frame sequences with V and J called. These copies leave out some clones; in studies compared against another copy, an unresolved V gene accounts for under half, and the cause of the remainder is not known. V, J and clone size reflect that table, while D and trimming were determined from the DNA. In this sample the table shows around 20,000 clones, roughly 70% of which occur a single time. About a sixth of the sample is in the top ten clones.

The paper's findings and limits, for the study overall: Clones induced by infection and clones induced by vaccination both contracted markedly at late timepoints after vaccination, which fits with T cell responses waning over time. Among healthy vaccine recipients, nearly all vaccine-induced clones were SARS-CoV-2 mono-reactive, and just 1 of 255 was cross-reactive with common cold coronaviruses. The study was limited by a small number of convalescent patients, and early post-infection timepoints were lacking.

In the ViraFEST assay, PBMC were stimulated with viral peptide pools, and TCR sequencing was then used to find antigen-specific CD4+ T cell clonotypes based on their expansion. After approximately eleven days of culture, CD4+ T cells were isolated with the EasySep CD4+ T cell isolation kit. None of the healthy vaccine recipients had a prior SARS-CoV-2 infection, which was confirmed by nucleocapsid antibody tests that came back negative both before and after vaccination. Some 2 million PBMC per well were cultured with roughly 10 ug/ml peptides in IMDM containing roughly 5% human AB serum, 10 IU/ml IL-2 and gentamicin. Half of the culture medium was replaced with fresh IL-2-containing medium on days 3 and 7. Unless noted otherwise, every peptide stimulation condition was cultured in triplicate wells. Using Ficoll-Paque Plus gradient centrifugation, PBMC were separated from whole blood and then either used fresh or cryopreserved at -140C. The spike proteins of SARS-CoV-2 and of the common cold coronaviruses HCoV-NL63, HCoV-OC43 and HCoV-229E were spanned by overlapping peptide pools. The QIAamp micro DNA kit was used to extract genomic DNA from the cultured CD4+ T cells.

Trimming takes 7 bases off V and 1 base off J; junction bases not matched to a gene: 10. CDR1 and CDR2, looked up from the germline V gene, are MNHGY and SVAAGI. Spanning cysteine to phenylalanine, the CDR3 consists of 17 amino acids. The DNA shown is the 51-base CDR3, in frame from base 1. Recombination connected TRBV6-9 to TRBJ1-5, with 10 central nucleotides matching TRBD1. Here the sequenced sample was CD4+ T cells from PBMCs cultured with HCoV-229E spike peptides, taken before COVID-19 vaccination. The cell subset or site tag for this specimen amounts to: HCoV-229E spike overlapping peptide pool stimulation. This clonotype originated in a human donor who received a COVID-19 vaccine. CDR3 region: CASNPGTGEVSNQPQHF. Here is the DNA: TGTGCCAGCAATCCGGGGACAGGGGAGGTAAGCAATCAGCCCCAGCATTTT.